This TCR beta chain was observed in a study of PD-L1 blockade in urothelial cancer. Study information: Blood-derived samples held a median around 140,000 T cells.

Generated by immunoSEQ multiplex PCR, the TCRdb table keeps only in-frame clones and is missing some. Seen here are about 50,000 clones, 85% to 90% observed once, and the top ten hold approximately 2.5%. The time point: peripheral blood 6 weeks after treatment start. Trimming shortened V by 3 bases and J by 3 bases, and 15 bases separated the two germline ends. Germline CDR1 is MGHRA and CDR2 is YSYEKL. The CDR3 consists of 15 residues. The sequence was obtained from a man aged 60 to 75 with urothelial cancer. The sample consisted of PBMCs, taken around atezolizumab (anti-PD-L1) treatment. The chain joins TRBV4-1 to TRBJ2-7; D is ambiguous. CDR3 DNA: TGCGCCAGCAGCCAGGCGGAGACTCCCGGCTACGAGCAGTACTTC. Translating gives CASSQAETPGYEQYF.